This T cell receptor (beta chain) appears in the sequencing data of a study of blood T cell repertoires in COVID-19 (dated by TCRdb to the early 2020s). Regarding the study in general: Collaborator samples came from the United States, Italy and Spain and covered acute and convalescent phases of COVID-19. Where available, HLA class I and class II types were taken from metadata supplied by the sample provider and were not determined by assay-based typing. The repertoires were made available in a free public database intended to serve as a resource for research on the immune response to SARS-CoV-2. The prospective study material was composed of cDNA or gDNA derived from T cells, B-cell-depleted T cells, or PBMCs. The samples were drawn from the first 160 participants of the ongoing ImmuneRACE study and from roughly 1,300 subjects provided by 6 global collaborators. Subjects who had been exposed to COVID-19, were actively infected with it, or had recovered from it provided the deeply sampled blood TCRbeta repertoires that made up the dataset. Sample metadata almost always included a de-identified subject ID, COVID-19 status, age in years and sex. Results and caveats for the whole study, not just this receptor: The quantity of clinical and demographic metadata differed by source and by participant and was supplied without curation.

TCRbeta CDR3 regions were amplified from genomic DNA by means of the immunoSEQ Assay, a bias-controlled multiplex PCR. Turning to the authors' computational methods: Within the assay, amplification of reference gene primers was used to estimate how many nucleated cells each sample contained. To quantify the absolute abundance of each unique TCRbeta CDR3 rearrangement, sequence reads were collapsed and filtered. Productive Simpson clonality was computed per sample as the square root of Simpson's diversity index over productive rearrangements. TCRdb took over this immuneACCESS table, retaining in-frame rearrangements with V and J assigned. Such tables are incomplete; in checked studies, under half of the missing clones stem from an unresolved V gene, and the remainder is unexplained. The DNA was the basis for D and trimming; V, J and clone size are from that table. For this sample there are 150,000 to 200,000 clones; roughly 85% appear just once. The ten largest clones add up to roughly 8.9% of the sample.

Participants in the prospective study were aged roughly 18 to 100 years, lived in over 20 United States geographic areas, and enrolled through a virtual design. To assign participants to cohorts, the prospective study relied on clinical history that participants themselves reported in a screening survey and a study questionnaire. Recovered participants in ImmuneRACE Cohort 3 were defined by two consecutive negative NP/OP PCR tests, clearance by a healthcare professional, or resolution of symptoms. In the prospective study, mobile phlebotomists collected whole blood, serum and a nasopharyngeal or oropharyngeal swab from each participant. Over an approximately 2-month period, participants in the prospective study had the option of providing additional blood draws and questionnaires. Prospective study blood samples were shipped either frozen or at room temperature before DNA extraction. The germline V gene gives CDR1 as SGHVS and CDR2 as FNYEAQ. The junction carries 11 bases between V and J, which are trimmed by 3 bases and 5 bases respectively. Inclusive of the bounding cysteine and phenylalanine, the CDR3 is 13 residues long. Only CDR3 DNA remains: 39 bases, in frame from the first base.

Details on this clone: Its binding antigen is unknown. Base qualities were left out, and no much larger clone turns up one base away.

The sample comprised PBMCs or T cells enriched from blood (not recorded which). The V and J segments used are TRBV7-6 and TRBJ2-7, and TRBD1 may be the D gene, going by 5 matching bases. The clonotype originates from a woman between 18 and 30 years old who had recovered from COVID-19. The CDR3 loop reads CASSFLGANEQYF. In nucleotide form, the sequence is TGTGCCAGCAGCTTTTTAGGGGCGAACGAGCAGTACTTC.